The source of this T cell receptor (beta chain) is a study of somatic mutations in cytotoxic T cells in rheumatoid arthritis. Study-wide points: Age-matched healthy controls and rheumatoid arthritis patients had CD8+ T-cell clonality that did not differ significantly. TRBV07 appeared slightly underrepresented in the rheumatoid arthritis patients. That finding was not adjusted to account for multiple comparisons.

This clone is categorized as medium-sized. Its antigen is unknown. In the original processing: Matching published virus-specific TCRB sequences was rare for patient CD8+ clones that were larger than 1%. The table came from immunoSEQ multiplex PCR; TCRdb's copy has only in-frame clones and leaves some out. V, J and clone size derive from that table, while D and trimming were established from the DNA sequence. The sample carries roughly 13,000 clones, 60% to 85% recorded once. Positive selection with magnetic beads achieved the isolation of CD4+ and CD8+ cells, followed by a flow cytometry check of purity. V gave up 3 bases and J gave up 13 bases; unmatched junction bases: 8. This CDR3 comprises 14 residues. Germline CDR1 SGDLS, CDR2 YYNGEE.

The sample taken for sequencing was CD8+ T cells sorted from blood. The genes are TRBV9 and TRBJ1-6; 9 bases are a match to TRBD1. The TCR was taken from an adult with rheumatoid arthritis. CDR3 nucleotides: TGTGCCAGCAGCGCGGGGACAGGGCGGGCTCCCCTCCACTTT. Amino acids: CASSAGTGRAPLHF.